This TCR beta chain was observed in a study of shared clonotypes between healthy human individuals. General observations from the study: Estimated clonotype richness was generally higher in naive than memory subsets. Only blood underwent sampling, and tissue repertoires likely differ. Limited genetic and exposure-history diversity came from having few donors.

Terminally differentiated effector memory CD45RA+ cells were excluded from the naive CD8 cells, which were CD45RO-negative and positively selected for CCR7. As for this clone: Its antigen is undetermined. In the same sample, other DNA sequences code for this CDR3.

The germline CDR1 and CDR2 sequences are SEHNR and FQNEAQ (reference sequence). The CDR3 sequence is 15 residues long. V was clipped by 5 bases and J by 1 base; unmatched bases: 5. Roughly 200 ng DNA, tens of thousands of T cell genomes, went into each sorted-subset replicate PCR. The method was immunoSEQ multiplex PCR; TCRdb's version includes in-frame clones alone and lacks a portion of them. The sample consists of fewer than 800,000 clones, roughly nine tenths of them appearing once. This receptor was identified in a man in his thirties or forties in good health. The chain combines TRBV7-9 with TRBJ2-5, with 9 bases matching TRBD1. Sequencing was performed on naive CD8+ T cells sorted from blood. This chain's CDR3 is CASSPRDRAQETQYF. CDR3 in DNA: TGTGCCAGCAGCCCCCGGGACAGGGCCCAAGAGACCCAGTACTTC.